These 20 T cell receptor beta chains originate from one sample sequenced in a study of breast tumors, draining lymph nodes, adjacent tissues. Breast cancer patients provided tissue from their axillary draining lymph nodes. MiXCR, applied by TCRdb to the multiplex PCR reads, yields one record per CDR3 protein. The sample lists over 200,000 distinct CDR3 sequences, approximately 31% occurring once. The sample comprised axillary lymph node tissue. These receptors were obtained from a female donor with breast cancer. Some clones in this sample may be carry-over from other donors' samples.

This clonotype appeared many times. DNA of the CDR3: TGTGCTAGTGGTTTGGAAGTGATCTATGAGCAGTTCTTC. This encodes CASGLEVIYEQFF. The chain recombines TRBV12-5 with TRBJ2-1; D gene unclear. This CDR3 is 13 amino acids long. Trimming shortened V by 1 base and J by 8 bases, and 9 bases separated the two germline ends. Germline-derived CDR1 and CDR2 are LGHNT and FRNRAP.

Worth noting for this clonotype: At one end, the junction sequence differs from germline, possibly due to a read error. The chain uses TRBV7-9 and TRBJ2-5; 7 bases are a match to TRBD2. This CDR3 comprises 15 residues. The germline V gene encodes CDR1 SEHNR and CDR2 FQNEAQ (reference sequence). The CDR3 sequence: CASSHLRAGEETQHF. The CDR3 nucleotides are TGTGCCAGCAGCCACTTACGGGCGGGGGAAGAGACCCAGCACTTC.

On this clonotype: A much larger clone lies a single base off, so this may be a read error. The V call is TRBV7-3, the J call TRBJ2-5, with 10 bases fitting TRBD2. The V gene's germline CDR1 is SGHTA and CDR2 FQGTGA. CDR3 length equals 17 residues. The DNA for the CDR3 is TGTGCCAGCAGCTTAGGGTTAGCGGGAGGAGGCCAAGAGCCCCAGTACTTC. Encoded protein: CASSLGLAGGGQEPQYF.

This clonotype was detected a few times. The chain recombines TRBV20-1 with TRBJ1-1; 7 bases fit TRBD1. The CDR3 is 13 amino acids. Germline values: CDR1 DFQATT, CDR2 SNEGSKA (reference sequence). After removal of 0 bases from V and 5 bases from J, the junction contained 3 bases not matched to a gene. The CDR3 reads CSAREGGETEAFF. CDR3 sequence (DNA): TGCAGTGCTAGAGAAGGGGGCGAGACTGAAGCTTTCTTT.

This clonotype appeared many times. This chain uses TRBV2 with TRBJ2-3; D uncertain. The CDR3 sequence is 16 residues long. Looked up from germline, CDR1 is SNHLY and CDR2 is FYNNEI. V was shortened by 5 bases and J by 2 bases, with 17 bases between the two germline ends. The CDR3 loop reads CASSSGPAAVTDTQYF. CDR3 sequence (DNA): TGTGCCAGCAGTTCCGGGCCCGCGGCCGTCACAGATACGCAGTATTTT.

The CDR3 loop reads CASSSGSEAFF. CDR3 in DNA: TGTGCCAGCAGCTCGGGGTCTGAAGCTTTCTTT. The V and J genes are TRBV5-5 and TRBJ1-1; no definite D call. V was clipped by 3 bases and J by 6 bases, with 6 bases between them. The CDR3 is 11 amino acids. Germline V gene data show CDR1 as SGHKS and CDR2 as YYEKEE (reference sequence).

The chain uses TRBV19 and TRBJ1-4; 9 bases match TRBD1. CDR1 LNHDA and CDR2 SQIVND come from the germline V gene (reference sequence). This CDR3 has 15 residues. The J segment lost 4 bases and the V segment lost 4 bases, leaving 4 bases of the junction unmatched. The CDR3 sequence: CASSSRTGVNEKLFF. CDR3 sequence (DNA): TGTGCCAGTAGTAGCCGGACAGGGGTTAATGAAAAACTGTTTTTT. The full variable domain, in which reference TRBV19 and TRBJ1-4 provide the parts outside the CDR3, is DGGITQSPKYLFRKEGQNVTLSCEQNLNHDAMYWYRQDPGQGLRLIYYSQIVNDFQKGDIAEGYSVSREKKESFPLTVTSAQKNPTAFYLCASSSRTGVNEKLFFGSGTQLSVL.

The sample holds many counts of this clonotype. This chain links TRBV2 with TRBJ1-5, with D perhaps TRBD1 (6 bases). Germline-derived CDR1 and CDR2 are SNHLY and FYNNEI. This CDR3 is 15 amino acids long. Trimming shortened V by 2 bases and J by 2 bases, and 10 bases separated the two germline ends. The CDR3 bases are TGTGCCAGCAGTGAAACCAGGACAGGCAATCAGCCCCAGCATTTT. Protein: CASSETRTGNQPQHF.

The table lists this clonotype with many counts. The chain joins TRBV4-2 to TRBJ2-7; D remains ambiguous. V lost 3 bases, J lost 3 bases, and 9 bases lay in between. Germline V gene lookup returns CDR1 LGHNA and CDR2 YNFKEQ. The length of the CDR3 is 13 residues. Here the CDR3 DNA reads TGTGCCAGCAGCCAGCAGGCCGTCTACGAGCAGTACTTC. Its translation is CASSQQAVYEQYF.

For this clonotype: Possible read error: a much larger clone is one base away. The J gene is TRBJ2-2, the V gene TRBV11-3; maybe TRBD2 (6 bases). The length of the CDR3 is 15 residues. Trimming removed 1 base from V and 4 bases from J, with 10 bases in between. CDR1 and CDR2 (germline): SGHNT, YENEEA. Here the CDR3 DNA reads TGTGCCAGCAGCTTAGCTACGGGAGCCACCGGGGAGCTGTTTTTT. The encoded protein is CASSLATGATGELFF.

This chain uses TRBV20-1 with TRBJ1-5, with D perhaps matching TRBD1 (5 bases). CDR3 length: 14 amino acids. Germline V CDR1 and CDR2: DFQATT, SNEGSKA (reference sequence). V shed 1 base and J shed 11 bases, with 18 bases lying between them. CDR3 protein: CSARGGVRGETQHF. As DNA, the CDR3 is TGCAGTGCTAGAGGGGGCGTGAGGGGAGAGACCCAGCATTTT.

This clonotype was counted ten times or more. This chain uses TRBV5-1 with TRBJ1-5; D uncertain. Germline V gene sequence: CDR1 SGHRS, CDR2 YFSETQ. V was shortened by 1 base and J by 0 bases, with 2 bases between the two germline ends. This CDR3 comprises 13 residues. CDR3 loop: CASSLYSNQPQHF. The CDR3 bases are TGCGCCAGCAGCTTGTATAGCAATCAGCCCCAGCATTTT.

This clonotype was detected ten times or more. The chain carries TRBV6-5 and TRBJ2-1, with 11 bases that match TRBD2. The CDR3 has 15 residues. The V gene end was trimmed by 4 bases and the J gene end by 8 bases; junction bases not matched to a gene: 7. Germline CDR1 is MNHEY and CDR2 is SVGAGI. The CDR3 protein is CASSWASGRTDEQFF. The CDR3 nucleotides are TGTGCCAGCAGTTGGGCTAGCGGGAGGACGGATGAGCAGTTCTTC.

In its sample, this clonotype was seen many times. This chain joins TRBV10-3 and TRBJ2-5, with D possibly being TRBD2 (6 bases). V lost 6 bases and J 5 bases, leaving 13 bases between the germline ends. Looked up from germline, CDR1 is ENHRY and CDR2 is SYGVKD. The CDR3 has 13 amino acids. The chain's CDR3 is CAIRNDAGETQYF. CDR3 bases: TGTGCCATCAGAAATGACGCGGGGGAGACCCAGTACTTC.

V is TRBV3-1 and J is TRBJ2-7; D remains unclear. Trimming pared 4 bases from V and 5 bases from J, leaving 18 bases between. This CDR3 contains 15 residues. Germline V gene sequence: CDR1 LGHDT, CDR2 YNNKEL (reference sequence). In DNA form, the CDR3 reads TGTGCCAGCAGCCTTCCCGGCCCGTTCGTGAACGAGCAGTACTTC. It specifies CASSLPGPFVNEQYF.

On this clonotype itself: A much larger clone differs from this one at a single base, so this may be a read error. In nucleotides, the CDR3 is TGTGCCAGCAGCTTGGCGGGACGGGGCCTCTACGAGCAGTACTTC. As protein: CASSLAGRGLYEQYF. The chain carries TRBV5-5 and TRBJ2-7, with D perhaps matching TRBD1 or TRBD2 (5 bases each). V gave up 0 bases and J gave up 3 bases, with 13 bases separating them. Germline V gene data show CDR1 as SGHKS and CDR2 as YYEKEE (reference sequence). The CDR3 extends over 15 amino acids.

This clonotype was seen many times. The gene calls are TRBV27 and TRBJ1-5, with D unclear. Germline assignment: CDR1 MNHEY and CDR2 SMNVEV (reference sequence). The CDR3 totals 13 residues. Trimming took off 4 bases at V and 4 bases at J, with 8 bases between the two ends. The CDR3 DNA follows: TGTGCCAGCAGTTGGGTGGGAAATCAGCCCCAGCATTTT. It is translated as CASSWVGNQPQHF.

This clonotype was found many times. This sequence joins TRBV6-1 and TRBJ2-7; TRBD1 matches at 7 bases. Unmatched junction bases numbered 7, after V lost 6 bases and J lost 2 bases. In germline, CDR1 is MNHNS, CDR2 SASEGT. CDR3 length: 14 residues. In DNA form, the CDR3 reads TGTGCCAGCAGCGCAGACAGGGCCCCCTACGAGCAGTACTTC. Protein product: CASSADRAPYEQYF.

This clonotype has at least ten counts. The chain uses TRBV11-3 and TRBJ2-3; the D is unclear. Germline V gives CDR1 SGHNT, CDR2 YENEEA. The length of the CDR3 is 15 residues. The V end lost 1 base, the J end lost 0 bases, and 8 bases lay between the germline ends. The CDR3 nucleotides read TGTGCCAGCAGCTTAGGGCAGCCCAGCACAGATACGCAGTATTTT. Translating gives CASSLGQPSTDTQYF. Supplemented by reference TRBV11-3 and TRBJ2-3, the full variable domain reads EAGVVQSPRYKIIEKKQPVAFWCNPISGHNTLYWYLQNLGQGPELLIRYENEEAVDDSQLPKDRFSAERLKGVDSTLKIQPAELGDSAVYLCASSLGQPSTDTQYFGPGTRLTVL.

This clonotype was seen repeatedly, ten times or more. The rearrangement uses TRBV20-1 and TRBJ2-7; 7 nucleotides line up with TRBD1. With 1 base clipped from V and 1 base from J, the junction kept 7 bases outside the gene matches. CDR1 and CDR2 from the germline V gene are DFQATT and SNEGSKA (reference sequence). This CDR3 is built from 15 residues. The CDR3: CSARALGTASYEQYF. CDR3 bases: TGCAGTGCTAGAGCTTTGGGGACAGCGTCCTACGAGCAGTACTTC.